This T cell receptor beta chain originates from a study of CD8 T cells in ankylosing spondylitis. Trimming shortened V by 1 base and J by 3 bases, and 13 bases separated the two germline ends. The germline V gene encodes CDR1 SGHRS and CDR2 YFSETQ. The CDR3 consists of 15 residues. There are a few counts of this clonotype. Its antigen is undetermined. Study-wide findings and caveats: Seemingly distinctive of ankylosing spondylitis blood was a TCR beta motif formed by eight highly homologous variants. Disease-linked clones were reportedly significantly enriched in matched ankylosing spondylitis synovial fluid.

In TCRdb, the 5' RACE reads were re-called with MiXCR into one record per CDR3 protein. The repertoire holds about 500,000 distinct CDR3 sequences, with about 13% as singletons. Sequencing used blood, either unsorted or a sorted T cell fraction (not recorded which). This sequence joins TRBV5-1 and TRBJ2-5; unclear D gene. The sequence came from a male donor with ankylosing spondylitis. The DNA for the CDR3 is TGCGCCAGCAGCTTGTTTGGGGTACTTGAAGAGACCCAGTACTTC. Amino acid sequence: CASSLFGVLEETQYF. The complete variable domain, with remaining parts taken from reference TRBV5-1 and TRBJ2-5, reads KAGVTQTPRYLIKTRGQQVTLSCSPISGHRSVSWYQQTPGQGLQFLFEYFSETQRNKGNFPGRFSGRQFSNSRSEMNVSTLELGDSALYLCASSLFGVLEETQYFGPGTRLLVL.